Presented here are 32 T cell receptor beta chains from one specimen sequenced in a study of blood T cell repertoires in COVID-19. Sequencing used immunoSEQ multiplex PCR; TCRdb keeps in-frame clones, though not all of them. The data hold about 190,000 clones, with 80% to 90% observed a single time. Sequenced input: peripheral blood. These receptors all stem from a woman aged 18-35 years who had recovered from COVID-19.

This rearrangement joins TRBV18 to TRBJ1-2; D is perhaps TRBD1 (6 bases). Deletions cut 4 bases from V and 0 bases from J, with 9 bases between. The CDR3 runs 14 residues. Per germline, CDR1 KGHSH and CDR2 LQKENI. CDR3 sequence: CASSLQGTNYGYTF. In DNA form, the CDR3 reads TGTGCCAGCTCACTACAGGGTACTAACTATGGCTACACCTTC.

This chain uses TRBV7-6 with TRBJ1-2; D uncertain. CDR1 and CDR2 from the germline V gene are SGHVS and FNYEAQ. Trimming removed 1 base from V and 8 bases from J, with 11 bases in between. The CDR3 runs 13 residues. The CDR3 spells CASSLDPLGGYTF. The CDR3 DNA sequence: TGTGCCAGCAGCTTAGACCCCCTGGGCGGCTACACCTTC.

The chain links TRBV5-1 to TRBJ2-5; a possible D gene is TRBD1 (6 bases). Germline lookup yields CDR1 SGHRS and CDR2 YFSETQ. The CDR3 consists of 13 residues. V lost 4 bases, J lost 2 bases, and 9 bases lay in between. The DNA for the CDR3 is TGCGCCAGCAGCCCGGGACAACAAGAGACCCAGTACTTC. It specifies CASSPGQQETQYF.

J is TRBJ2-5 and V is TRBV2, with D unclear. From germline, CDR1 is SNHLY and CDR2 FYNNEI. V lost 9 bases, J lost 2 bases, and 4 bases lay in between. This CDR3 has 10 amino acids. CDR3 amino acids: CASLQETQYF. For the CDR3, the DNA is TGTGCCAGTCTTCAAGAGACCCAGTACTTC.

The table lists this clone with a count of one. The J gene is TRBJ1-2, the V gene TRBV7-9, with 8 bases identical to TRBD1. From germline, CDR1 is SEHNR and CDR2 FQNEAQ (reference sequence). Unmatched junction bases numbered 14, after V lost 4 bases and J lost 7 bases. CDR3 length: 16 amino acids. CDR3 nucleotide sequence: TGTGCCAGCAGCTCGGGACAGGTAGGAGGTGGCGGTGGCTACACCTTC. Its protein is CASSSGQVGGGGGYTF.

V is TRBV19 and J is TRBJ2-1, with TRBD2 identical over 14 bases. Losses at the gene ends were 3 bases for V and 9 bases for J; bases not matched to a gene: 4. The CDR3 is made up of 15 amino acids. CDR1 and CDR2 (germline): LNHDA, SQIVND (reference sequence). This CDR3 is CASSMTSGREPEQFF. CDR3 nucleotide sequence: TGTGCCAGTAGTATGACTAGCGGGAGGGAACCTGAGCAGTTCTTC.

Only one count was recorded for this clone. This chain connects TRBV28 to TRBJ1-2; D is unresolved. V lost 8 bases and J 5 bases, leaving 21 bases between the germline ends. Per the germline V gene, CDR1 is MDHEN and CDR2 is SYDVKM. The CDR3 is 15 residues long. CDR3 DNA sequence: TGTGCCAGCCTCTCGTCCGGGGTAGTACGATATGGCTACACCTTC. This sequence encodes CASLSSGVVRYGYTF.

The chain joins TRBV12-2 to TRBJ1-3; the table names TRBD1, a call not compared with the DNA. TRBV12-2 is a pseudogene segment. The CDR3 is 16 amino acids. CDR3 region: CASRLGDRYSGNTIYF. CDR3 coding DNA: TGTGCAAGTCGCCTAGGGGACAGATACTCTGGAAACACCATATATTTT.

This rearrangement joins TRBV14 to TRBJ2-4, with 9 bases fitting TRBD1. V shed 1 base and J 0 bases; nucleotides not matched to a gene: 10. This CDR3 contains 19 residues. The germline V gene has CDR1 SGHDN and CDR2 FVKESK. DNA of the CDR3: TGTGCCAGCAGCCAAGGTCTGGACAGGGGACGGCGAGCCAAAAACATTCAGTACTTC. This codes for CASSQGLDRGRRAKNIQYF.

This clone was detected a few times. V gene TRBV18 combines with J gene TRBJ2-1; TRBD1 agrees at 9 bases. In germline, CDR1 is KGHSH, CDR2 LQKENI. The CDR3 consists of 14 residues. With 3 bases clipped from V and 9 bases from J, the junction kept 6 bases outside the gene matches. For the CDR3, the DNA is TGTGCCAGCTCACCCCGGGACAGGGTCGTTGAGCAGTTCTTC. Translated, it gives CASSPRDRVVEQFF.

The V gene is TRBV6-6, the J gene TRBJ2-1; 9 nucleotides align to TRBD2. Unmatched junction bases numbered 11, after V lost 5 bases and J lost 0 bases. CDR3 size: 18 residues. Germline V gives CDR1 MNHNY, CDR2 SVGAGI (reference sequence). CDR3 residues: CASSRGRAGGHSYNEQFF. DNA for the CDR3: TGTGCCAGCAGTCGCGGGAGAGCGGGAGGCCACTCCTACAATGAGCAGTTCTTC.

J is TRBJ1-2 and V is TRBV7-2; D remains ambiguous. The V end lost 1 base, the J end lost 0 bases, and 12 bases lay between the germline ends. There are 16 residues in the CDR3. CDR1 SGHTA and CDR2 FQGNSA come from the germline V gene. The DNA of the CDR3 is TGTGCCAGCAGCTTAGTACCCGGGGTTTCTAACTATGGCTACACCTTC. Protein sequence: CASSLVPGVSNYGYTF.

The gene calls are TRBV27 and TRBJ2-6, with D tentatively TRBD1 (6 bases). CDR1 MNHEY and CDR2 SMNVEV come from the germline V gene (reference sequence). The CDR3 has 14 residues. V lost 6 bases and J 4 bases, leaving 10 bases between the germline ends. CDR3: CASRATGGANVLTF. The DNA for the CDR3 is TGTGCCAGCAGAGCTACAGGGGGGGCCAACGTCCTGACTTTC.

The rearrangement links TRBV5-1 to TRBJ2-7; TRBD1 aligns across 8 bases. Trimming at V came to 3 bases and at J to 1 base, leaving 12 bases not matched to a gene. CDR1 is SGHRS, CDR2 YFSETQ, per germline. The CDR3 covers 17 residues. In DNA, the CDR3 is TGCGCCAGCAGCTCCGGGACAGGTAGAACCCTATCCTACGAGCAGTACTTC. Amino acids: CASSSGTGRTLSYEQYF.

The chain couples TRBV7-2 to TRBJ2-5; 9 positions match TRBD1. The CDR3 length is 15 residues. Germline V gene lookup returns CDR1 SGHTA and CDR2 FQGNSA. Losses at the gene ends were 3 bases for V and 2 bases for J; bases not matched to a gene: 4. The CDR3 reads CASSLGGQGQETQYF. As DNA, the CDR3 is TGTGCCAGCAGCTTGGGGGGACAGGGACAAGAGACCCAGTACTTC.

The chain recombines TRBV18 with TRBJ1-5; no definite D call. The CDR3 runs 15 residues. Germline-derived CDR1 and CDR2 are KGHSH and LQKENI. V shed 1 base and J shed 0 bases, with 7 bases lying between them. The CDR3 DNA is TGTGCCAGCTCACCACGGAGGGATAGCAATCAGCCCCAGCATTTT. This sequence encodes CASSPRRDSNQPQHF.

This clone has only one observation. This chain connects TRBV2 to TRBJ1-1, with D possibly being TRBD1 (5 bases). Trimming shortened V by 5 bases and J by 4 bases, and 11 bases separated the two germline ends. The V gene's germline CDR1 is SNHLY and CDR2 FYNNEI. CDR3 length: 13 amino acids. Here the CDR3 DNA reads TGTGCCAGCAGTTTCATGGGGGGCACTGAAGCTTTCTTT. This translates into CASSFMGGTEAFF. Looking up the rest from reference TRBV2 and TRBJ1-1 gives the full variable domain: EPEVTQTPSHQVTQMGQEVILRCVPISNHLYFYWYRQILGQKVEFLVSFYNNEISEKSEIFDDQFSVERPDGSNFTLKIRSTKLEDSAMYFCASSFMGGTEAFFGQGTRLTVV.

This chain uses TRBV6-6 with TRBJ2-4; 10 bases match TRBD2. Per the germline V gene, CDR1 is MNHNY and CDR2 is SVGAGI (reference sequence). The J segment lost 1 base and the V segment lost 7 bases, leaving 4 bases of the junction unmatched. This CDR3 is built from 15 residues. The CDR3 protein is CASTSGGAAKNIQYF. CDR3 DNA: TGTGCCAGCACGAGCGGGGGGGCCGCCAAAAACATTCAGTACTTC.

This chain links TRBV6-5 with TRBJ2-7; TRBD1 is a possible D gene (6 bases). The germline V gene has CDR1 MNHEY and CDR2 SVGAGI. Deletions cut 4 bases from V and 0 bases from J, with 13 bases between. This CDR3 contains 15 residues. The CDR3 nucleotides read TGTGCCAGCAGTTGGACAGCCACACTCTCCTACGAGCAGTACTTC. Translating it yields CASSWTATLSYEQYF.

V is TRBV6-1 and J is TRBJ2-2, with 11 bases that match TRBD2. Germline trimming cut 4 bases from V and 6 bases from J; bases unmatched to any gene: 4. Germline V gene lookup returns CDR1 MNHNS and CDR2 SASEGT. This CDR3 has 15 amino acids. CDR3 in DNA: TGTGCCAGCAGTGTAGCGGGGGGGTTCGCCGGGGAGCTGTTTTTT. Amino acids: CASSVAGGFAGELFF.

The gene calls are TRBV5-1 and TRBJ1-5; the D is unclear. The CDR3 has 13 residues. V was trimmed by 0 bases and J by 9 bases, leaving 10 bases between them. From germline, CDR1 is SGHRS and CDR2 YFSETQ. The DNA of the CDR3 is TGCGCCAGCAGCTTGGATGGTGGGAGGCCCCAGCATTTT. Its protein is CASSLDGGRPQHF.

The rearrangement links TRBV5-6 to TRBJ1-2; D call uncertain. Germline CDR1 SGHDT, CDR2 YYEEEE. With 0 bases removed from V and 1 base from J, the gap between germline ends came to 7 bases. The CDR3 totals 14 residues. CDR3 nucleotide sequence: TGTGCCAGCAGCTTGGATCGGGGTAACTATGGCTACACCTTC. This codes for CASSLDRGNYGYTF.

In DNA, the CDR3 is TGTGCCTGGAGTGTACGGGGGGCCAATGAGCAGTTCTTC. Translated, it gives CAWSVRGANEQFF. This rearrangement joins TRBV30 to TRBJ2-1, with D perhaps TRBD2 (7 bases). Trimming pared 0 bases from V and 6 bases from J, leaving 9 bases between. CDR1 is GTSNPN and CDR2 is SVGIG in the germline V gene (reference sequence). The CDR3 runs to 13 residues.

This sequence joins TRBV5-1 and TRBJ2-7; D perhaps matches TRBD2 (5 bases). Between the trimmed V and J ends, which lost 2 bases and 2 bases, there was a span of 8 bases. The CDR3 runs 13 residues. Germline V lookup: CDR1 SGHRS, CDR2 YFSETQ. The CDR3 is CASSLTRPYEQYV. The CDR3 region has the DNA TGCGCCAGCAGCTTAACTAGACCCTACGAGCAGTACGTC.

This chain uses TRBV3-1 (or the pseudogene TRBV3-2) with TRBJ1-5; TRBD1 aligns across 8 bases. Germline assignment: CDR1 LGHDT and CDR2 YNNKEL (reference sequence). J gave up 6 bases and V 5 bases, and 6 bases lay outside the gene matches. The CDR3 runs to 14 residues. CDR3 region: CASSTRTGSQPQHF. Written as DNA, the CDR3 is TGTGCCAGCAGCACCCGGACAGGGTCTCAGCCCCAGCATTTT.

This chain connects TRBV10-3 to TRBJ2-3, with 7 nucleotides matching TRBD2. The length of the CDR3 is 15 residues. The germline V gene has CDR1 ENHRY and CDR2 SYGVKD. With 3 bases clipped from V and 8 bases from J, the junction kept 11 bases outside the gene matches. CDR3 DNA sequence: TGTGCCATCAGTGATAGTCTAGCGGCCTTAGGTACGCAGTATTTT. Residues: CAISDSLAALGTQYF.

The chain links TRBV13 to TRBJ2-3, with TRBD1 as a possible D gene (6 bases). The V end lost 4 bases, the J end lost 3 bases, and 14 bases lay between the germline ends. Germline V CDR1 and CDR2: PRHDT, FYEKMQ (reference sequence). There are 15 residues in the CDR3. As DNA, the CDR3 is TGTGCCAGCAGCTCAAGAACTACAGGGACAGATACGCAGTATTTT. The encoded protein is CASSSRTTGTDTQYF. Complete variable domain (other parts from reference TRBV13 and TRBJ2-3): AAGVIQSPRHLIKEKRETATLKCYPIPRHDTVYWYQQGPGQDPQFLISFYEKMQSDKGSIPDRFSAQQFSDYHSELNMSSLELGDSALYFCASSSRTTGTDTQYFGPGTRLTVL.

The V gene is TRBV4-1, the J gene TRBJ1-3; D might be TRBD1 (6 bases). V lost 2 bases and J lost 0, with 14 bases in between. Germline CDR1 reads MGHRA; CDR2 reads YSYEKL. CDR3 length equals 17 residues. This chain's CDR3 is CASSQQQGQGSGNTIYF. For the CDR3, the DNA is TGCGCCAGCAGCCAACAACAGGGCCAGGGCTCTGGAAACACCATATATTTT.

This chain joins TRBV6-4 and TRBJ2-7, with 8 bases aligning to TRBD1. CDR3 size: 13 residues. Germline V lookup: CDR1 MRHNA, CDR2 SNTAGT. Trimming took 4 bases from V and 3 from J; bases not matched to a gene: 2. CDR3 in amino acids: CASSAGTGYEQYF. The CDR3 DNA sequence: TGTGCCAGCAGTGCCGGGACAGGCTACGAGCAGTACTTC.

V gene TRBV7-2 combines with J gene TRBJ1-5; 8 nucleotides match TRBD1. The CDR3 has 16 residues. Per the germline V gene, CDR1 is SGHTA and CDR2 is FQGNSA. The V gene end was trimmed by 1 base and the J gene end by 7 bases; junction bases not matched to a gene: 9. The CDR3 sequence is CASSLVGAGGAQPQHF. CDR3 in DNA: TGTGCCAGCAGCTTAGTGGGGGCAGGGGGCGCCCAGCCCCAGCATTTT.

This clone was observed a single time. This chain connects TRBV6-2 or TRBV6-3 to TRBJ2-5; the D gene is possibly TRBD2 (5 bases). V shed 1 base and J shed 3 bases, with 12 bases lying between them. This CDR3 has 15 residues. The germline V gene encodes CDR1 MNHEY and CDR2 SVGEGT. CDR3 sequence (DNA): TGTGCCAGCAGTTACTGGGCTCGGGAAGAAGAGACCCAGTACTTC. Translation gives CASSYWAREEETQYF.

This clone has only one observation. V and J are TRBV7-2 and TRBJ1-1; tentative D call: TRBD1 (6 bases). Germline V gives CDR1 SGHTA, CDR2 FQGNSA. The CDR3 consists of 13 residues. The V gene lost 2 bases and the J gene lost 7 bases, with 11 bases spanning the gap. The DNA for the CDR3 is TGTGCCAGCAGCTTACAGGGGATCCGTGAAGCTTTCTTT. As protein: CASSLQGIREAFF.